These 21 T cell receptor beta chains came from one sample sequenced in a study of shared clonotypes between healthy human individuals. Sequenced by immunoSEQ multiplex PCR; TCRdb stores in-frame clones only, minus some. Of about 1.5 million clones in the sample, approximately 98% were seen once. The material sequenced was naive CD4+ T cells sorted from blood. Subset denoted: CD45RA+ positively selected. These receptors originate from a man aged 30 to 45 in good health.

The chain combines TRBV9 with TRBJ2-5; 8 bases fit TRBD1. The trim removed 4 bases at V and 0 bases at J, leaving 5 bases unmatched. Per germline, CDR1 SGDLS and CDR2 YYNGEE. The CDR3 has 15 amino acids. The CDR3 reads CASSPDREYQETQYF. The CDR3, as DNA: TGTGCCAGCAGCCCGGACAGGGAGTACCAAGAGACCCAGTACTTC.

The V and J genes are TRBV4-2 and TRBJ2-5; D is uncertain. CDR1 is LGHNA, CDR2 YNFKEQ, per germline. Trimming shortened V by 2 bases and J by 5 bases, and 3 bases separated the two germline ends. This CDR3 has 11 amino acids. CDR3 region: CASSQRETQYF. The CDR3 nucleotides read TGTGCCAGCAGCCAACGGGAGACCCAGTACTTC.

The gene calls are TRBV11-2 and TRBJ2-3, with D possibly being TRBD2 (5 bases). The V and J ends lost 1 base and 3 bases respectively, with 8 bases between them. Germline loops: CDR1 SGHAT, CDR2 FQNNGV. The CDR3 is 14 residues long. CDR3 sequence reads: CASSLVRETDTQYF. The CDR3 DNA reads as TGTGCCAGCAGCTTAGTGAGGGAAACAGATACGCAGTATTTT.

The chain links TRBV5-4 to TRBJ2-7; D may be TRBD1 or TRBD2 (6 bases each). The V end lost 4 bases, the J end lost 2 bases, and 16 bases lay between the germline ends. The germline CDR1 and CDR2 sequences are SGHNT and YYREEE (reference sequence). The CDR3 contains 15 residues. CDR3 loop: CASSPKGGAPYEQYF. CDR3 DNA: TGTGCCAGCAGCCCGAAGGGGGGTGCACCCTACGAGCAGTACTTC. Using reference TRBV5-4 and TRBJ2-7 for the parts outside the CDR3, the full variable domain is ETGVTQSPTHLIKTRGQQVTLRCSSQSGHNTVSWYQQALGQGPQFIFQYYREEENGRGNFPPRFSGLQFPNYSSELNVNALELDDSALYLCASSPKGGAPYEQYFGPGTRLTVT.

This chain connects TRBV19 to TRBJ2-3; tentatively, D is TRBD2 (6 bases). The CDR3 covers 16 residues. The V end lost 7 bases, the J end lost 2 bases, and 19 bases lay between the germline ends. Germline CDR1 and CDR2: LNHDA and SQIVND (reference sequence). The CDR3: CASTHFAGLSTDTQYF. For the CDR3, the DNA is TGTGCCAGTACCCATTTTGCGGGGCTTTCCACAGATACGCAGTATTTT.

CDR3 loop: CASSGTDWTEAFF. As DNA, the CDR3 is TGTGCCAGCAGCGGGACTGATTGGACTGAAGCTTTCTTT. The chain couples TRBV5-8 to TRBJ1-1; a weak D match, TRBD1 (5 bases). Trimming shortened V by 4 bases and J by 5 bases, and 12 bases separated the two germline ends. The CDR3 totals 13 residues. Germline CDR1 and CDR2: SGHTS and YDEGEE.

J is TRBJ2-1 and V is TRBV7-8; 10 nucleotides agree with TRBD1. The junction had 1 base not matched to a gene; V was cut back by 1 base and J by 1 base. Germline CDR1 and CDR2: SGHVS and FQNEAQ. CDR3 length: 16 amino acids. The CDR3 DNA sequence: TGTGCCAGCAGCTTAGGGGACAGGGGTTCCTACAATGAGCAGTTCTTC. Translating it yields CASSLGDRGSYNEQFF.

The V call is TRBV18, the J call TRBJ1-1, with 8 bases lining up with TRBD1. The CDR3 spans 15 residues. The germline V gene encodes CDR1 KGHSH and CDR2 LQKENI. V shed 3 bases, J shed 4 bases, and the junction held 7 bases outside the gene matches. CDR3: CASSPIGQGSTEAFF. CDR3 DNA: TGTGCCAGCTCACCCATAGGACAGGGCAGCACTGAAGCTTTCTTT.

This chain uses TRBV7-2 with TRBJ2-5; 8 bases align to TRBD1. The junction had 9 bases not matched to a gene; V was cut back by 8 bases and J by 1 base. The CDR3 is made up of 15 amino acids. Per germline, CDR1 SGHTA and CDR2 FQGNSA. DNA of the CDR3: TGTGCCAGCGGCCGGCAGACAGGGGTCCAAGAGACCCAGTACTTC. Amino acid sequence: CASGRQTGVQETQYF.

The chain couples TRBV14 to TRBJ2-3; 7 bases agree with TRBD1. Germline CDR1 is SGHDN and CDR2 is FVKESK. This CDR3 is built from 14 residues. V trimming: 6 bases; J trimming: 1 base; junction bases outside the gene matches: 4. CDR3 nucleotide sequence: TGTGCCAGCAGTTGGACAGGAGGCACAGATACGCAGTATTTT. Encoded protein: CASSWTGGTDTQYF.

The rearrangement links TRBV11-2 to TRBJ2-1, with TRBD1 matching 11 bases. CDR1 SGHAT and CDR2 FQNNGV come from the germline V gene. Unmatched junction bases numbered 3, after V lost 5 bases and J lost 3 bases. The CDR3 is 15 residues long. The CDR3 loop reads CASSPGTGGYNEQFF. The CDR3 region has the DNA TGTGCCAGCAGCCCCGGGACAGGGGGCTACAATGAGCAGTTCTTC.

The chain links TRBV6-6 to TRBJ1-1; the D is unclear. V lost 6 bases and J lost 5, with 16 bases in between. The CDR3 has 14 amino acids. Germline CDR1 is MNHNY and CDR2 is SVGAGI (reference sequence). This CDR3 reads CASSYTGMGTEAFF. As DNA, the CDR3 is TGTGCCAGCAGCTACACCGGGATGGGGACTGAAGCTTTCTTT.

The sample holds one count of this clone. The CDR3, as DNA: TGTGCCAGCAGCCAAGATAGGGGAGATGGCTACACCTTC. Protein product: CASSQDRGDGYTF. This sequence joins TRBV14 and TRBJ1-2; D perhaps matches TRBD1 (5 bases). V lost 0 bases and J lost 6, with 8 bases in between. The CDR3 is 13 amino acids. Per germline, CDR1 SGHDN and CDR2 FVKESK.

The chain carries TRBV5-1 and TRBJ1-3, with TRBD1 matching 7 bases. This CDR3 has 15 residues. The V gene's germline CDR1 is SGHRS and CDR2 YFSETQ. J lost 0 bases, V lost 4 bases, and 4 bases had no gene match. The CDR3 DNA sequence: TGCGCCAGCAGCCTAGGGACAGACTCTGGAAACACCATATATTTT. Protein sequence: CASSLGTDSGNTIYF.

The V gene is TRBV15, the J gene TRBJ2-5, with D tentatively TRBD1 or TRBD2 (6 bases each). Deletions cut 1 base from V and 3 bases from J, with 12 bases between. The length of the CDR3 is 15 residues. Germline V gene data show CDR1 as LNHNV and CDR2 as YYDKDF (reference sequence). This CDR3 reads CATSRAGARKETQYF. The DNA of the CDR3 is TGTGCCACCAGCAGAGCGGGGGCGAGAAAAGAGACCCAGTACTTC.

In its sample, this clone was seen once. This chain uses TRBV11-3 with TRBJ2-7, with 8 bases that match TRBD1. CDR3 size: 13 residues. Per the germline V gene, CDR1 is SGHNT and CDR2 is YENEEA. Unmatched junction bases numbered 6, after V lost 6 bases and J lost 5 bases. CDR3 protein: CASSPGQGDEQYF. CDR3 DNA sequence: TGTGCCAGCAGTCCCGGACAGGGTGACGAGCAGTACTTC.

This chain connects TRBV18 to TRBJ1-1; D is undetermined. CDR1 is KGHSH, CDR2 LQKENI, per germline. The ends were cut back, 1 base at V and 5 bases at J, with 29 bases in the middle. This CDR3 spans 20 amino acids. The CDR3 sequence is CASSPLFKSGPPNSNTEAFF. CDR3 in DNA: TGTGCCAGCTCACCACTATTTAAGTCTGGGCCACCCAATTCGAATACTGAAGCTTTCTTT.

This CDR3 reads CASSLRGPSGSGVGTDTQYF. Here the CDR3 DNA reads TGTGCCAGCAGCCTCAGGGGTCCTAGCGGGAGTGGGGTTGGCACAGATACGCAGTATTTT. The V and J genes are TRBV7-3 and TRBJ2-3, with 10 nucleotides matching TRBD2. The CDR3 is 20 residues long. CDR1 and CDR2 (germline): SGHTA, FQGTGA. Germline trimming cut 5 bases from V and 1 base from J; bases unmatched to any gene: 18.

CDR3 residues: CASSLTGLSNQPQHF. CDR3 coding DNA: TGTGCCAGCTCATTGACAGGACTAAGCAATCAGCCCCAGCATTTT. The gene calls are TRBV18 and TRBJ1-5; D is perhaps TRBD1 (6 bases). This CDR3 contains 15 residues. V was trimmed by 5 bases and J by 1 base, leaving 12 bases between them. Germline CDR1 KGHSH, CDR2 LQKENI.

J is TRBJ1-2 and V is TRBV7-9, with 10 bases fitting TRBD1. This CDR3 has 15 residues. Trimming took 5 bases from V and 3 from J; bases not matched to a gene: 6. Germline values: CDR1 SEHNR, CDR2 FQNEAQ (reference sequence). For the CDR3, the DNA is TGTGCCAGCAGCAAACCCGGGACAGGGGACTATGGCTACACCTTC. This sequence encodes CASSKPGTGDYGYTF.

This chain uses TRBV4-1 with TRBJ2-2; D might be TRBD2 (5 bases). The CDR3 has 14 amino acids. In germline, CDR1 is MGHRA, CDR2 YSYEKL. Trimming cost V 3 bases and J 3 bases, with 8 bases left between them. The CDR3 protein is CASSHGEYTGELFF. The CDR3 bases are TGCGCCAGCAGCCACGGGGAATACACCGGGGAGCTGTTTTTT.